This TCR beta chain was found in a study of blood T cells in healthy people across ages. Every sample had a minimum of 6.5 million PBMCs isolated. Using a J-beta primer mix together with a sample-barcoded 5' primer, a second PCR was run for about 6 to 12 cycles. TCRdb reanalysed the 5' RACE reads using MiXCR and keeps one entry per CDR3 protein. The data contain fewer than 1,000,000 distinct CDR3 sequences, about 47% of them singletons. Germline V gene lookup returns CDR1 SQVTM and CDR2 ANQGSEA. With 6 bases removed from V and 0 bases from J, the gap between germline ends came to 10 bases. There are 13 residues in the CDR3. Note on this clonotype: No antigen is known for it.

General study results and limits: For the donors, CMV status was unknown and possibly confounded expanded clonotype changes. Age brought a roughly linear fall in TCR beta diversity measured per million T cells.

The specimen was blood. This chain joins TRBV29-1 and TRBJ2-3, with unresolved D. This receptor was identified in an elderly man in good health. For the CDR3, the DNA is TGCAGCGTCTTGAGTTTTAGCACAGATACGCAGTATTTT. It translates to CSVLSFSTDTQYF.